Presented here are 5 T cell receptor beta chains from one specimen sequenced in a study of T-cell memory formation after mild COVID-19. TCRdb used MiXCR to reprocess the 5' RACE reads, holding one entry per CDR3 protein. The table lists more than 110,000 distinct CDR3 sequences, around 15% of them singletons. Sequencing was done on a sample of PBMCs or a T cell subset sorted from them (not recorded which). These receptor sequences come from an adult woman who had mild COVID-19 (a few samples of this study predate the infection). Cell type and time point are not known.

J is TRBJ1-3 and V is TRBV4-1, with D tentatively TRBD1 (6 bases). This CDR3 region has 15 residues. V lost 2 bases, J lost 1 base, and 9 bases lay in between. Germline-derived CDR1 and CDR2 are MGHRA and YSYEKL. The CDR3 DNA follows: TGCGCCAGCAGCCAATACGGACAGTCTGGAAACACCATATATTTT. Translation: CASSQYGQSGNTIYF.

The J gene is TRBJ2-1, the V gene TRBV15; TRBD1 matches 8 bases. Losses at the gene ends were 3 bases for V and 1 base for J; bases not matched to a gene: 8. This CDR3 comprises 17 residues. Germline loops: CDR1 LNHNV, CDR2 YYDKDF (reference sequence). CDR3 region: CATSRPPRTGSYNEQFF. The CDR3 nucleotides are TGTGCCACCAGCAGGCCCCCCCGGACAGGGTCCTACAATGAGCAGTTCTTC.

The chain carries TRBV7-9 and TRBJ2-1, with D unclear. This CDR3 has 15 amino acids. CDR1 is SEHNR and CDR2 is FQNEAQ in the germline V gene (reference sequence). V shed 5 bases and J shed 9 bases, with 20 bases lying between them. CDR3 in DNA: TGTGCCAGCAGCCGCTCGGGTCCCCAAGGGCCTGAGCAGTTCTTC. Translation gives CASSRSGPQGPEQFF.

In its sample, this clonotype was seen a few times. The chain is built from TRBV12-3 or TRBV12-4 and TRBJ2-7; 7 nucleotides agree with TRBD1. The V gene end was trimmed by 2 bases and the J gene end by 5 bases; junction bases not matched to a gene: 6. The CDR3 is 14 residues long. The CDR3 DNA reads as TGTGCCAGCAGTTTAAATGACAGGGCCGACGAGCAGTACTTC. Its translation: CASSLNDRADEQYF.

The rearrangement uses TRBV7-9 and TRBJ2-3; 7 bases map to TRBD2. Per germline, CDR1 SEHNR and CDR2 FQNEAQ (reference sequence). The ends lost 5 bases at V and 1 base at J; junction bases unmatched: 6. CDR3 length equals 15 residues. This CDR3 is CASSPTGGRTDTQYF. The CDR3 DNA reads as TGTGCCAGCAGCCCAACGGGGGGTCGCACAGATACGCAGTATTTT. The full variable domain, in which reference TRBV7-9 and TRBJ2-3 provide the parts outside the CDR3, is DTGVSQNPRHKITKRGQNVTFRCDPISEHNRLYWYRQTLGQGPEFLTYFQNEAQLEKSRLLSDRFSAERPKGSFSTLEIQRTEQGDSAMYLCASSPTGGRTDTQYFGPGTRLTVL.